The T cell receptor beta chain under discussion was sequenced for a study of cytomegalovirus exposure and HLA in healthy donors. Findings and caveats of the study: V- and J-gene trimming in TCR beta was tied to a missense DCLRE1C variant by an analysis performed later.

PCR involved 60 Vbeta and 13 Jbeta primers. The repertoire was sequenced with immunoSEQ multiplex PCR; TCRdb's copy has only in-frame clones and lacks some. The sample consists of approximately 240,000 clones, about 81% of them appearing once. For this clone: Its antigen is as yet unknown.

Trimming cost V 3 bases and J 5 bases, with 8 bases left between them. The CDR3 is 13 residues long. Germline values: CDR1 LGHNT, CDR2 FRNRAP. The sequencing sample was made of PBMCs. The genes are TRBV12-5 and TRBJ2-1; maybe TRBD1 (6 bases). This sequence originates from a woman in her thirties or forties in good health and CMV-seropositive. Here the CDR3 reads CASGFRQDNEQFF. The CDR3 region has the DNA TGTGCTAGTGGTTTCCGACAGGACAATGAGCAGTTCTTC.